This T cell receptor (beta chain) emerged from a study of cytomegalovirus exposure and HLA in healthy donors. Study details: Drawn from HLA-typed donors, roughly 87 million unique TCRs were held in an early data release. Regarding the study as a whole: Exclusion applied to some V segments, including TRBV6-2 and TRBV6-3, as they were indistinguishable. In a later analysis, HLA-associated TCR beta chains were more clonally expanded than equally common others. V- and J-gene trimming of TCR beta was linked (in a later analysis) to a missense DCLRE1C variant.

13 Jbeta primers and 60 Vbeta primers were used for the PCR. Here immunoSEQ multiplex PCR was the method, and the copy in TCRdb shows in-frame clones only, minus some. The table has 95,000 to 130,000 clones, around 75% seen once. This clone has a handful of counts. What it recognizes is unknown. The CDR3 sequence is 13 residues long. The germline V gene has CDR1 MDHEN and CDR2 SYDVKM. V lost 4 bases and J lost 8, with 14 bases in between. The TCR was taken from a woman in her late teens or twenties in good health and CMV-seronegative. J is TRBJ1-2 and V is TRBV28, with a possible D match to TRBD1 (5 bases). Specimen: PBMCs. CDR3 sequence reads: CASSYRNSGGYTF. The CDR3 DNA sequence: TGTGCCAGCAGTTACAGGAATAGCGGGGGCTACACCTTC.